This T cell receptor (beta chain) was recovered during a study of T cell repertoires in cytomegalovirus infection. Study-level background: An indication of both CMV infection and matching HLA type came from public TCR beta signatures. General study results and limits: Dominant in the ex vivo response were TCR beta clonotypes restricted by HLA-C and specific for CMV.

V was cut by 3 bases and J by 3 bases, with 9 bases left in between. CDR3 size: 15 residues. A note on this clonotype: Its matching antigen is unknown.

TCRdb processed the reads anew with MiXCR; each CDR3 protein has one entry. The sample lists 450,000 to 550,000 distinct CDR3 sequences; about 15% were seen once. The J gene is TRBJ1-6, the V gene TRBV23-1; the D is unclear. TRBV23-1 is treated as an ORF (open reading frame) with a function not yet certain. The sequence derives from a human donor in good health (CMV status not recorded). Some clones in this sample may be carry-over from other donors' samples. Sample: CD8+ T cells from PBMCs. The CDR3 reads CASSHLTHYNSPLHF. For the CDR3, the DNA is TGCGCCAGCAGTCACCTTACTCACTATAATTCACCCCTCCACTTT.